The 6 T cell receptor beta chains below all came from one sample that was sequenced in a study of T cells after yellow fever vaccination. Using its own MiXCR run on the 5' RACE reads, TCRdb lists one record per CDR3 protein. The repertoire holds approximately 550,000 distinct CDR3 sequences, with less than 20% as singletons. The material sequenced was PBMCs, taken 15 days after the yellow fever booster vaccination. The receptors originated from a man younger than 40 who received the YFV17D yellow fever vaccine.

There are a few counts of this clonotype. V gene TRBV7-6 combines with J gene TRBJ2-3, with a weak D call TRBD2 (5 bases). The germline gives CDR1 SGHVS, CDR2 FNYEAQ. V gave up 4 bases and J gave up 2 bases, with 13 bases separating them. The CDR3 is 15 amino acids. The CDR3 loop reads CASSSTERDTDTQYF. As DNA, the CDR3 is TGTGCCAGCAGCTCGACGGAGAGGGACACAGATACGCAGTATTTT.

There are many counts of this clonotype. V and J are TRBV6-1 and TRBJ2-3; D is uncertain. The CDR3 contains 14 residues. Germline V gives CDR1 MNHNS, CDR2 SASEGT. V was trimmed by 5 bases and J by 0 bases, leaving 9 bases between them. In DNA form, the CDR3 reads TGTGCCAGCAGTCCCGGACGGAGCACAGATACGCAGTATTTT. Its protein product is CASSPGRSTDTQYF.

The CDR3 coding sequence is TGTGCCATCAGTGAGTCAGGGAATGGCATTCAGTACTTC. Translating gives CAISESGNGIQYF. The rearrangement uses TRBV10-3 and TRBJ2-4; D ambiguous. This CDR3 is 13 amino acids long. Per germline, CDR1 ENHRY and CDR2 SYGVKD. The V gene lost 0 bases and the J gene lost 9 bases, with 9 bases spanning the gap.

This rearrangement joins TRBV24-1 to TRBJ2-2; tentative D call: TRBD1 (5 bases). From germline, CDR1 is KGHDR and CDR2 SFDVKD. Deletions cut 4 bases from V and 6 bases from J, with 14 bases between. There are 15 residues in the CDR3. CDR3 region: CATSDQTDISGELFF. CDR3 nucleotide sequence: TGTGCCACCAGTGACCAGACGGACATCTCCGGGGAGCTGTTTTTT.

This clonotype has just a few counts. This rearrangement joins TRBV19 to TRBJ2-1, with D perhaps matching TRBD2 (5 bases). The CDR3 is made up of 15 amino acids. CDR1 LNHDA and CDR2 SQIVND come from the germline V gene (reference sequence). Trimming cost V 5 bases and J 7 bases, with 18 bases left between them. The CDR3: CASSLRANGVNEQFF. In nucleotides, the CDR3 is TGTGCCAGTAGTCTCCGGGCCAACGGGGTGAATGAGCAGTTCTTC.

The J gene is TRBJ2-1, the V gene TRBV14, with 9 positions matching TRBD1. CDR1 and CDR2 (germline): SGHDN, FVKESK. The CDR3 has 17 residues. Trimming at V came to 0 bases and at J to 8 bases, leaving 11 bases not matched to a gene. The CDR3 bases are TGTGCCAGCAGCCAAGATGATTGGGACAGGGTTATCTATGAGCAGTTCTTC. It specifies CASSQDDWDRVIYEQFF. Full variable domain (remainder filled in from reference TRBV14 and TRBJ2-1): EAGVTQFPSHSVIEKGQTVTLRCDPISGHDNLYWYRRVMGKEIKFLLHFVKESKQDESGMPNNRFLAERTGGTYSTLKVQPAELEDSGVYFCASSQDDWDRVIYEQFFGPGTRLTVL.